Below are 27 T cell receptor beta chains sequenced from a single sample in a study of blood T cell repertoires in COVID-19. Assay used: immunoSEQ multiplex PCR; TCRdb lists only in-frame clones, some missing. Of about 280,000 clones listed, approximately 85% are singletons. The sample comprised peripheral blood. These receptors were obtained from a woman between 70 and 85 years old with acute or convalescent COVID-19.

The chain has TRBV29-1 and TRBJ1-6; D remains unclear. Germline V lookup: CDR1 SQVTM, CDR2 ANQGSEA. V dropped 4 bases and J dropped 16 bases, with 14 bases sitting between them. The CDR3 covers 11 residues. DNA for the CDR3: TGCAGCGTTGTGATTTCCGGAGGGCTCCACTTT. It yields the protein CSVVISGGLHF.

The chain joins TRBV6-4 to TRBJ1-2, with D possibly being TRBD1 (6 bases). Trimming stripped 5 bases from V and 12 bases from J, with 13 bases between. Looked up from germline, CDR1 is MRHNA and CDR2 is SNTAGT. The CDR3 sequence is 11 residues long. The CDR3 region has the DNA TGTGCCAGCAGTCCACAGGGTAAGAACACCTTC. The encoded protein is CASSPQGKNTF.

The rearrangement joins TRBV11-2 to TRBJ2-5, with D possibly being TRBD2 (7 bases). V lost 3 bases, J lost 4 bases, and 9 bases lay in between. The CDR3 is 13 amino acids. From germline, CDR1 is SGHAT and CDR2 FQNNGV. CDR3 sequence reads: CASSLGGPETQYF. Written as DNA, the CDR3 is TGTGCCAGCAGCTTGGGGGGGCCAGAGACCCAGTACTTC.

This sequence joins TRBV6-5 and TRBJ1-5, with D perhaps matching TRBD1 (5 bases). Trimming stripped 6 bases from V and 3 bases from J, with 15 bases between. Per germline, CDR1 MNHEY and CDR2 SVGAGI. The CDR3 contains 15 residues. The CDR3 region is CASRGGAASNQPQHF. CDR3 coding DNA: TGTGCCAGCAGGGGAGGGGCAGCTTCCAATCAGCCCCAGCATTTT.

The chain carries TRBV14 and TRBJ2-3; D is possibly TRBD2 (6 bases). The CDR3 extends over 16 amino acids. The germline V gene has CDR1 SGHDN and CDR2 FVKESK. Between the trimmed V and J ends, which lost 0 bases and 1 base, there was a span of 11 bases. This CDR3 reads CASSQDRGTRTDTQYF. DNA for the CDR3: TGTGCCAGCAGCCAAGATCGGGGGACTCGCACAGATACGCAGTATTTT.

This clone was found once. The chain's CDR3 is CASSLVRGSYGYTF. The CDR3 DNA reads TGCGCCAGCAGCTTGGTACGGGGGAGCTATGGCTACACCTTC. The chain carries TRBV5-1 and TRBJ1-2; possibly TRBD1 for D (5 bases). Germline V lookup: CDR1 SGHRS, CDR2 YFSETQ. The V gene lost 0 bases and the J gene lost 4 bases, with 10 bases spanning the gap. This CDR3 is built from 14 residues.

This chain uses TRBV6-5 with TRBJ1-2, with 9 bases aligning to TRBD1. CDR1 and CDR2 from the germline V gene are MNHEY and SVGAGI. The V and J ends lost 7 bases and 4 bases, in that order; junction bases with no gene match: 7. This CDR3 spans 14 amino acids. The CDR3: CASTPRTGVYGYTF. The CDR3 DNA reads TGTGCCAGCACCCCAAGGACAGGGGTCTATGGCTACACCTTC.

This chain links TRBV5-1 with TRBJ1-3; D may be TRBD1 (6 bases). There are 16 residues in the CDR3. Germline lookup yields CDR1 SGHRS and CDR2 YFSETQ. The V gene lost 8 bases and the J gene lost 1 base, with 19 bases spanning the gap. CDR3 bases: TGCGCCAGGGGACACGACGAAAAAGAGTCTGGAAACACCATATATTTT. Its translation is CARGHDEKESGNTIYF.

V is TRBV5-4 and J is TRBJ1-2; 7 bases are shared with TRBD1. The germline gives CDR1 SGHNT, CDR2 YYREEE (reference sequence). This CDR3 is 17 amino acids long. The junction had 16 bases not matched to a gene; V was cut back by 4 bases and J by 4 bases. In nucleotides, the CDR3 is TGTGCCAGCAGCCCCGGGACAGAGCTGACCCTCTTCTATGGCTACACCTTC. Protein: CASSPGTELTLFYGYTF.

This clone was seen more than once but under ten times. The V and J genes are TRBV3-1 (or the pseudogene TRBV3-2) and TRBJ2-2, with D unclear. Per the germline V gene, CDR1 is LGHDT and CDR2 is YNNKEL (reference sequence). V lost 0 bases, J lost 5 bases, and 4 bases lay in between. This CDR3 has 13 amino acids. In DNA form, the CDR3 reads TGTGCCAGCAGCCAAGATGAGACCGGGGAGCTGTTTTTT. Its protein product is CASSQDETGELFF.

This sequence joins TRBV6-5 and TRBJ1-5; 7 bases line up with TRBD1. The ends lost 6 bases at V and 2 bases at J; junction bases unmatched: 4. Germline CDR1 MNHEY, CDR2 SVGAGI. The CDR3 spans 14 residues. In nucleotides, the CDR3 is TGTGCCAGCAGGAAAACAGGGGGCAATCAGCCCCAGCATTTT. Its translation: CASRKTGGNQPQHF.

This sequence joins TRBV2 and TRBJ2-6; 7 bases align to TRBD1. The CDR3 runs to 19 residues. The V segment lost 6 bases and the J segment 0 bases; nucleotides outside the gene matches: 14. Germline lookup yields CDR1 SNHLY and CDR2 FYNNEI. CDR3 DNA: TGTGCCAGCAGCCGAAGCTACCTAGGGACAGCCTCTGGGGCCAACGTCCTGACTTTC. It encodes CASSRSYLGTASGANVLTF.

The rearrangement links TRBV27 to TRBJ1-1, with D tentatively TRBD1 (5 bases). Germline V lookup: CDR1 MNHEY, CDR2 SMNVEV (reference sequence). V was pared by 4 bases and J by 2 bases, with 11 bases between. The CDR3 sequence is 14 residues long. This CDR3 reads CASSSAGPNTEAFF. The CDR3 bases are TGTGCCAGCAGTTCTGCAGGGCCAAACACTGAAGCTTTCTTT.

This chain connects TRBV20-1 to TRBJ1-1; 8 nucleotides align to TRBD1. CDR1 and CDR2 from the germline V gene are DFQATT and SNEGSKA (reference sequence). This CDR3 is built from 17 residues. J gave up 0 bases and V 3 bases, and 12 bases lay outside the gene matches. The CDR3 nucleotides read TGCAGTGCTAGTGTGGGGACAGGAGACCTTCTGAACACTGAAGCTTTCTTT. This gives the protein CSASVGTGDLLNTEAFF.

CDR3 sequence (DNA): TGTGCCAGCAGCTCCGGCGGGGCAGGGCTTTATACGGACTATGGCTACACCTTC. It is translated as CASSSGGAGLYTDYGYTF. The chain employs TRBV7-9 and TRBJ1-2; D possibly corresponds to TRBD1 (5 bases). Germline values: CDR1 SEHNR, CDR2 FQNEAQ (reference sequence). This CDR3 comprises 18 residues. The V end lost 4 bases, the J end lost 3 bases, and 24 bases lay between the germline ends.

The chain uses TRBV7-9 and TRBJ1-4; perhaps TRBD1 as D (6 bases). CDR1 and CDR2 from the germline V gene are SEHNR and FQNEAQ (reference sequence). Trimming shortened V by 5 bases and J by 2 bases, and 12 bases separated the two germline ends. The CDR3 length is 15 residues. CDR3 residues: CASSADRTTNEKLFF. CDR3 in DNA: TGTGCCAGCAGCGCCGACAGGACGACTAATGAAAAACTGTTTTTT.

The chain couples TRBV5-6 to TRBJ1-1; D remains ambiguous. Trimming removed 1 base from V and 8 bases from J, with 6 bases in between. Germline V lookup: CDR1 SGHDT, CDR2 YYEEEE. This CDR3 is built from 11 residues. The DNA for the CDR3 is TGTGCCAGCAGCTTGCAAAGCGAAGCTTTCTTT. Translated, it gives CASSLQSEAFF.

In nucleotides, the CDR3 is TGTGCCAGCAGCCAAGGTACAGCGGGGGGGAGGATCGAGACCCAGTACTTC. Its protein product is CASSQGTAGGRIETQYF. The chain combines TRBV4-2 with TRBJ2-5, with 10 bases fitting TRBD2. The CDR3 sequence is 17 residues long. The ends lost 1 base at V and 5 bases at J; junction bases unmatched: 10. Germline V gene data show CDR1 as LGHNA and CDR2 as YNFKEQ.

This chain uses TRBV5-1 with TRBJ2-1, with TRBD1 as a possible D gene (5 bases). Germline CDR1 SGHRS, CDR2 YFSETQ. Trimming shortened V by 4 bases and J by 6 bases, and 11 bases separated the two germline ends. The CDR3 is 13 amino acids. This CDR3 is CASSVVGANEQFF. The CDR3 region has the DNA TGCGCCAGCAGCGTTGTTGGGGCCAATGAGCAGTTCTTC.

The rearrangement links TRBV4-1 to TRBJ1-1; TRBD1 is a possible D gene (6 bases). The germline CDR1 and CDR2 sequences are MGHRA and YSYEKL. CDR3 length: 14 residues. The germline V and J ends were trimmed by 6 bases and 2 bases, with 13 bases remaining between them. The CDR3 sequence is CASRSGGLNTEAFF. For the CDR3, the DNA is TGCGCCAGCAGAAGCGGGGGGCTCAACACTGAAGCTTTCTTT.

This chain uses TRBV27 with TRBJ1-1; D may be TRBD1 (5 bases). V lost 6 bases and J 6 bases, leaving 14 bases between the germline ends. Germline V gene data show CDR1 as MNHEY and CDR2 as SMNVEV (reference sequence). This CDR3 is built from 13 residues. The CDR3 DNA is TGTGCCAGCAGCCAACCAGGGAAGCCTGAAGCTTTCTTT. Translating it yields CASSQPGKPEAFF.

This rearrangement joins TRBV3-1 (or the pseudogene TRBV3-2) to TRBJ2-6; D call uncertain. CDR3 length equals 12 residues. From germline, CDR1 is LGHDT and CDR2 YNNKEL (reference sequence). The V end was cut by 2 bases, the J end by 12 bases, with 8 bases between. DNA of the CDR3: TGTGCCAGCAGCCAAACTAATTCCGTCCTGACTTTC. It codes for CASSQTNSVLTF.

The gene calls are TRBV5-1 and TRBJ1-1; 7 positions agree with TRBD1. V trimming: 3 bases; J trimming: 2 bases; junction bases outside the gene matches: 7. Germline V gene sequence: CDR1 SGHRS, CDR2 YFSETQ. The CDR3 has 15 amino acids. CDR3 sequence (DNA): TGCGCCAGCAGCTGGTCGACAGGGTTTAACACTGAAGCTTTCTTT. Protein sequence: CASSWSTGFNTEAFF.

The chain combines TRBV2 with TRBJ2-7, with 8 bases matching TRBD2. Germline V lookup: CDR1 SNHLY, CDR2 FYNNEI. The CDR3 is 14 amino acids. The junction had 12 bases not matched to a gene; V was cut back by 8 bases and J by 6 bases. In nucleotides, the CDR3 is TGTGCCAGCGCCGGCGGGGGGTATATCGCCGAGCAGTACTTC. Its protein is CASAGGGYIAEQYF. Variable domain in full (rest from reference TRBV2 and TRBJ2-7): EPEVTQTPSHQVTQMGQEVILRCVPISNHLYFYWYRQILGQKVEFLVSFYNNEISEKSEIFDDQFSVERPDGSNFTLKIRSTKLEDSAMYFCASAGGGYIAEQYFGPGTRLTVT.

The V gene is TRBV2, the J gene TRBJ2-1; TRBD2 agrees at 11 bases. Germline CDR1 reads SNHLY; CDR2 reads FYNNEI. The CDR3 is made up of 15 amino acids. Losses at the gene ends were 5 bases for V and 6 bases for J; bases not matched to a gene: 6. The CDR3 region is CASSRLAGRVNEQFF. The CDR3 nucleotides read TGTGCCAGCAGTCGACTAGCGGGGAGGGTCAATGAGCAGTTCTTC.

The chain carries TRBV18 and TRBJ1-1, with D possibly being TRBD1 (5 bases). Trimming removed 6 bases at V and 3 bases at J, with 14 bases between. Germline values: CDR1 KGHSH, CDR2 LQKENI. This CDR3 has 14 residues. CDR3 nucleotide sequence: TGTGCCAGCTCTCTAATCAGGGCCGACACTGAAGCTTTCTTT. Its protein product is CASSLIRADTEAFF.

This sequence joins TRBV12-3 or TRBV12-4 and TRBJ1-2; a weak D match, TRBD1 (5 bases). V was pared by 6 bases and J by 4 bases, with 12 bases between. This CDR3 has 13 amino acids. The CDR3, as DNA: TGTGCCAGCAGCCAGGGACTGCCCTATGGCTACACCTTC. It is translated as CASSQGLPYGYTF.